A single sample is the source of the 27 T cell receptor beta chains below, sequenced in a study of Ad26.COV2.S vaccination and SARS-CoV-2 variants. Treatment specified: roughly 20 received Ad26.COV2.S at low or high dose, single or two shots; a few received placebo; per-sample allocation not given. All samples were drawn on day 63, counting from the first vaccine or placebo injection. TCRdb's copy holds only in-frame clones and misses some; the assay was immunoSEQ multiplex PCR. Counted here are 200,000 to 300,000 clones, 88% occurring once; the ten biggest clones make up approximately 12%. Sequencing was performed on peripheral blood, taken in a trial of Ad26.COV2.S vaccine versus placebo. These receptors came from a person between 18 and 59 years old who received the Ad26.COV2.S COVID-19 vaccine or a placebo.

The chain uses TRBV11-2 and TRBJ2-5; TRBD2 might be the D (5 bases). This CDR3 spans 13 amino acids. V was pared by 3 bases and J by 2 bases, with 7 bases between. CDR1 is SGHAT, CDR2 FQNNGV, per germline. CDR3 residues: CASSFGLQETQYF. CDR3 DNA sequence: TGTGCCAGCAGCTTCGGACTTCAAGAGACCCAGTACTTC.

This rearrangement joins TRBV30 to TRBJ2-7; perhaps D is TRBD1 or TRBD2 (5 bases each). With 2 bases removed from V and 1 base from J, the gap between germline ends came to 15 bases. This CDR3 is built from 15 residues. CDR1 is GTSNPN, CDR2 SVGIG, per germline (reference sequence). The CDR3 spells CAWSLLRGSSYEQYF. CDR3 bases: TGTGCCTGGAGTCTTTTGAGGGGATCTTCCTACGAGCAGTACTTC. Based on the CDR3 plus reference TRBV30 and TRBJ2-7, the full variable domain is SQTIHQWPATLVQPVGSPLSLECTVEGTSNPNLYWYRQAAGRGLQLLFYSVGIGQISSEVPQNLSASRPQDRQFILSSKKLLLSDSGFYLCAWSLLRGSSYEQYFGPGTRLTVT.

The V gene is TRBV3-1 (or the pseudogene TRBV3-2), the J gene TRBJ2-2, with D perhaps TRBD2 (5 bases). The CDR3 consists of 16 residues. Trimming pared 3 bases from V and 0 bases from J, leaving 11 bases between. The germline gives CDR1 LGHDT, CDR2 YNNKEL (reference sequence). CDR3 residues: CASSHEGRANTGELFF. Here the CDR3 DNA reads TGTGCCAGCAGCCATGAGGGCCGAGCGAACACCGGGGAGCTGTTTTTT.

For the CDR3, the DNA is TGTGCCAGCAGCTGGACTCGGTTGGGGGAGCAGTACTTC. Amino acid sequence: CASSWTRLGEQYF. The chain combines TRBV12-3 or TRBV12-4 with TRBJ2-7; maybe TRBD2 (5 bases). The length of the CDR3 is 13 residues. Trimming removed 6 bases at V and 7 bases at J, with 16 bases between.

The CDR3 DNA is TGTGCCAGCAGCTTACAGGCGGGGGTATGGAATGAGCAGTTCTTC. It is translated as CASSLQAGVWNEQFF. This chain links TRBV5-4 with TRBJ2-1, with 7 bases that match TRBD2. The CDR3 loop spans 15 amino acids. The V segment lost 2 bases and the J segment 7 bases; nucleotides outside the gene matches: 9. CDR1 is SGHNT, CDR2 YYREEE, per germline (reference sequence). Using reference TRBV5-4 and TRBJ2-1 for the parts outside the CDR3, the full variable domain is ETGVTQSPTHLIKTRGQQVTLRCSSQSGHNTVSWYQQALGQGPQFIFQYYREEENGRGNFPPRFSGLQFPNYSSELNVNALELDDSALYLCASSLQAGVWNEQFFGPGTRLTVL.

V usage is TRBV7-3 and J usage is TRBJ1-1; TRBD1 might be the D (6 bases). Trimming removed 5 bases at V and 3 bases at J, with 19 bases between. The CDR3 runs 16 residues. Germline V gene lookup returns CDR1 SGHTA and CDR2 FQGTGA. The CDR3 DNA is TGTGCCAGCAGCCCGCGGGGGGGGCGCGGGGACACTGAAGCTTTCTTT. Its translation is CASSPRGGRGDTEAFF.

The chain joins TRBV5-6 to TRBJ1-5; D ambiguous. V dropped 0 bases and J dropped 0 bases, with 4 bases sitting between them. The length of the CDR3 is 14 residues. CDR1 SGHDT and CDR2 YYEEEE come from the germline V gene. Here the CDR3 DNA reads TGTGCCAGCAGCTTGGGCTATAGCAATCAGCCCCAGCATTTT. Translation: CASSLGYSNQPQHF.

The rearrangement links TRBV7-3 to TRBJ2-1; TRBD2 agrees at 13 bases. This CDR3 comprises 16 residues. Trimming cost V 4 bases and J 9 bases; bases outside gene matches: 9. Germline loops: CDR1 SGHTA, CDR2 FQGTGA. Here the CDR3 reads CASSSLAGGLGGEQFF. As DNA, the CDR3 is TGTGCCAGCAGCTCACTAGCGGGAGGGCTGGGTGGTGAGCAGTTCTTC.

The chain recombines TRBV27 with TRBJ1-1, with 10 nucleotides matching TRBD1. CDR3 size: 16 residues. V shed 1 base, J shed 6 bases, and the junction held 8 bases outside the gene matches. The V gene's germline CDR1 is MNHEY and CDR2 SMNVEV (reference sequence). The CDR3 DNA follows: TGTGCCAGCAGTTTATTGGACAGGGGGAAGGTCGCTGAAGCTTTCTTT. Its translation is CASSLLDRGKVAEAFF.

J is TRBJ2-5 and V is TRBV6-5; D might be TRBD1 (6 bases). From germline, CDR1 is MNHEY and CDR2 SVGAGI. V lost 6 bases and J lost 5, with 10 bases in between. CDR3 length: 12 amino acids. This chain's CDR3 is CASRTGTETQYF. CDR3 sequence (DNA): TGTGCCAGCAGAACAGGGACGGAGACCCAGTACTTC.

V gene TRBV5-1 combines with J gene TRBJ1-1; D is perhaps TRBD1 (5 bases). This CDR3 spans 13 amino acids. Between the trimmed V and J ends, which lost 4 bases and 3 bases, there was a span of 10 bases. The germline V gene encodes CDR1 SGHRS and CDR2 YFSETQ. The CDR3, as DNA: TGCGCCAGCAGCAAAGGGGTCGACACTGAAGCTTTCTTT. Its translation is CASSKGVDTEAFF.

This chain connects TRBV4-3 to TRBJ2-7, with TRBD2 matching over 10 bases. The V gene end was trimmed by 0 bases and the J gene end by 3 bases; junction bases not matched to a gene: 5. The CDR3 totals 16 residues. In germline, CDR1 is LGHNA, CDR2 YSLEER. The CDR3: CASSQDRASGSYEQYF. The CDR3 bases are TGCGCCAGCAGCCAAGATCGGGCTAGCGGGAGCTACGAGCAGTACTTC.

The CDR3 protein is CASSLEQTNTEAFF. Here the CDR3 DNA reads TGTGCCAGCAGCTTAGAACAGACGAACACTGAAGCTTTCTTT. The V gene is TRBV7-9, the J gene TRBJ1-1; D gene ambiguous. The CDR3 consists of 14 residues. CDR1 is SEHNR, CDR2 FQNEAQ, per germline (reference sequence). V lost 1 base and J lost 1, with 7 bases in between.

The chain is built from TRBV20-1 and TRBJ1-5; D call uncertain. V was trimmed by 3 bases and J by 2 bases, leaving 11 bases between them. CDR3 length: 14 residues. Germline CDR1 and CDR2: DFQATT and SNEGSKA (reference sequence). The CDR3 sequence: CSASRGLGNQPQHF. The CDR3 DNA reads TGCAGTGCTAGTCGCGGGCTCGGCAATCAGCCCCAGCATTTT.

The chain employs TRBV5-1 and TRBJ1-2; a weak D match, TRBD1 (5 bases). The length of the CDR3 is 14 residues. Trimming took off 4 bases at V and 8 bases at J, with 18 bases between the two ends. In germline, CDR1 is SGHRS, CDR2 YFSETQ. The CDR3: CASSAGDFLRGYTF. The DNA for the CDR3 is TGCGCCAGCAGCGCCGGGGACTTCTTAAGAGGCTACACCTTC. The variable domain in full, completed from reference TRBV5-1 and TRBJ1-2, reads KAGVTQTPRYLIKTRGQQVTLSCSPISGHRSVSWYQQTPGQGLQFLFEYFSETQRNKGNFPGRFSGRQFSNSRSEMNVSTLELGDSALYLCASSAGDFLRGYTFGSGTRLTVV.

The CDR3 bases are TGTGCCAGCAGAGCATACAGGGGAACCTACGAGCAGTACTTC. Protein product: CASRAYRGTYEQYF. The chain links TRBV28 to TRBJ2-7; TRBD1 matches 7 bases. CDR1 is MDHEN and CDR2 is SYDVKM in the germline V gene. This CDR3 region has 14 residues. The V segment lost 6 bases and the J segment 2 bases; nucleotides outside the gene matches: 7.

The chain recombines TRBV4-1 with TRBJ2-7, with 10 bases lining up with TRBD2. This CDR3 is 16 amino acids long. The junction had 5 bases not matched to a gene; V was cut back by 1 base and J by 2 bases. Germline CDR1 MGHRA, CDR2 YSYEKL. The CDR3 spells CASSQALAGGPYEQYF. The CDR3 DNA follows: TGCGCCAGCAGCCAAGCATTAGCGGGAGGCCCCTACGAGCAGTACTTC.

V gene TRBV7-9 combines with J gene TRBJ1-5; possibly TRBD1 for D (5 bases). Germline CDR1 reads SEHNR; CDR2 reads FQNEAQ (reference sequence). V lost 1 base to trimming and J lost 5 bases, with 15 bases between them. This CDR3 has 16 residues. The CDR3 DNA reads as TGTGCCAGCAGCTTAGGGGAGGGGAGATTCGATCAGCCCCAGCATTTT. It specifies CASSLGEGRFDQPQHF.

This sequence joins TRBV5-1 and TRBJ1-5, with D perhaps TRBD1 (5 bases). This CDR3 spans 14 amino acids. Germline-derived CDR1 and CDR2 are SGHRS and YFSETQ. Trimming pared 0 bases from V and 3 bases from J, leaving 7 bases between. The CDR3 nucleotides read TGCGCCAGCAGCTTGGAGGGGAACAATCAGCCCCAGCATTTT. It codes for CASSLEGNNQPQHF.

The rearrangement uses TRBV5-1 and TRBJ2-6; 9 positions agree with TRBD1. Germline V gene data show CDR1 as SGHRS and CDR2 as YFSETQ. After removal of 3 bases from V and 0 bases from J, the junction contained 10 bases not matched to a gene. The CDR3 contains 19 residues. CDR3 in DNA: TGCGCCAGCAGCTCTAGAAGGGGACAGGGCCTCTCTGGGGCCAACGTCCTGACTTTC. Translated, it gives CASSSRRGQGLSGANVLTF. Full variable domain (remainder filled in from reference TRBV5-1 and TRBJ2-6): KAGVTQTPRYLIKTRGQQVTLSCSPISGHRSVSWYQQTPGQGLQFLFEYFSETQRNKGNFPGRFSGRQFSNSRSEMNVSTLELGDSALYLCASSSRRGQGLSGANVLTFGAGSRLTVL.

This chain uses TRBV27 with TRBJ1-5; D is ambiguous. V was clipped by 0 bases and J by 1 base, with 7 bases between them. Per the germline V gene, CDR1 is MNHEY and CDR2 is SMNVEV (reference sequence). The CDR3 extends over 15 amino acids. CDR3: CASSLSLGSNQPQHF. CDR3 coding DNA: TGTGCCAGCAGTTTATCGTTGGGGAGCAATCAGCCCCAGCATTTT.

This chain joins TRBV27 and TRBJ1-1, with unresolved D. The V end was cut by 6 bases, the J end by 1 base, with 12 bases between. Germline V gene lookup returns CDR1 MNHEY and CDR2 SMNVEV (reference sequence). The CDR3 is 14 residues long. CDR3 residues: CASRVYGGNTEAFF. Here the CDR3 DNA reads TGTGCCAGCAGGGTCTATGGCGGGAACACTGAAGCTTTCTTT.

The rearrangement uses TRBV7-2 and TRBJ2-7, with 13 bases lining up with TRBD2. CDR3 length: 17 residues. Per the germline V gene, CDR1 is SGHTA and CDR2 is FQGNSA. J gave up 0 bases and V 1 base, and 3 bases lay outside the gene matches. CDR3 sequence (DNA): TGTGCCAGCAGCTTAGGGACTAGCGGGGGAAGCTCCTACGAGCAGTACTTC. This codes for CASSLGTSGGSSYEQYF.

This clone has a handful of counts. The gene calls are TRBV7-2 and TRBJ2-2; the D is unclear. The CDR3 totals 15 residues. Trimming left V 2 bases short and J 1 base short, with 8 bases between. Per the germline V gene, CDR1 is SGHTA and CDR2 is FQGNSA. DNA of the CDR3: TGTGCCAGCAGCTTAATGACCCGGAACACCGGGGAGCTGTTTTTT. This translates into CASSLMTRNTGELFF.

The CDR3 DNA is TGTGCCAGCGACCCCCTTGGGGTGAACACTGAAGCTTTCTTT. Its translation: CASDPLGVNTEAFF. V and J are TRBV11-1 and TRBJ1-1; D is unresolved. The CDR3 length is 14 residues. CDR1 SGHAT and CDR2 FQDESV come from the germline V gene (reference sequence). The V end was cut by 8 bases, the J end by 0 bases, with 13 bases between.

The chain recombines TRBV11-1 with TRBJ2-1; D may match TRBD1 or TRBD2 (6 bases each). Germline loops: CDR1 SGHAT, CDR2 FQDESV (reference sequence). The CDR3 length is 15 residues. Trimming left V 1 base short and J 7 bases short, with 14 bases between. The CDR3 loop is CASSLGGGFGNEQFF. CDR3 nucleotide sequence: TGTGCCAGCAGCTTAGGAGGGGGGTTTGGGAATGAGCAGTTCTTC.

CDR3 nucleotide sequence: TGTGCCAGCAGCCATGAGTCGAACACTGAAGCTTTCTTT. Protein sequence: CASSHESNTEAFF. This chain links TRBV7-9 with TRBJ1-1; D uncertain. CDR3 length: 13 residues. Germline-derived CDR1 and CDR2 are SEHNR and FQNEAQ (reference sequence). Deletions cut 5 bases from V and 1 base from J, with 8 bases between.